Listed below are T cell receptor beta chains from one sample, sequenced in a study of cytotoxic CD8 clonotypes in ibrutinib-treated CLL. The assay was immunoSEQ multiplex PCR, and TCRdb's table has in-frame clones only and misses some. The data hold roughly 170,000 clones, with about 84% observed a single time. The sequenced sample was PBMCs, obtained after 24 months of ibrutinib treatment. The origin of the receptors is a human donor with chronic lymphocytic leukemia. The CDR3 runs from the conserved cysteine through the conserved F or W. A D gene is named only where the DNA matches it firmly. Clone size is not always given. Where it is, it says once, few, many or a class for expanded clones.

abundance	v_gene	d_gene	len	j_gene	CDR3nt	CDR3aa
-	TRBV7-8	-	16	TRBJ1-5	TGTGCCAGCAGCTTAGAATACGGGTTGAGCAATCAGCCCCAGCATTTT	CASSLEYGLSNQPQHF
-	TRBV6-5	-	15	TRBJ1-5	TGTGCCAGCAGGTCCACCACAATTCCCCATCAGCCCCAGCATTTT	CASRSTTIPHQPQHF
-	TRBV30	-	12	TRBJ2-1	TGTGCCTGGTCTACGTCCCGAGGGGAGCAGTTCTTC	CAWSTSRGEQFF
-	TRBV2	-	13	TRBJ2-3	TGTGCCAGCCGGAGAGGGAGCACAGATACGCAGTATTTT	CASRRGSTDTQYF
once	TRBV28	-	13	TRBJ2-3	TGTGCCAGCAGTTCCCGGTACACAGATACGCAGTATTTT	CASSSRYTDTQYF
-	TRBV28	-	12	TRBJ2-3	TGTGCCAGCACCCCGGAGCTAAGAACGCAGTATTTT	CASTPELRTQYF
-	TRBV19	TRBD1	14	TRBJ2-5	TGTGCCAGTAGTTCTGGACAGGGGAGTGAGACCCAGTACTTC	CASSSGQGSETQYF
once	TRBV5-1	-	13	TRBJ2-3	TGCGCCAGCAGCTTTCAGGGTGTAGATACGCAGTATTTT	CASSFQGVDTQYF
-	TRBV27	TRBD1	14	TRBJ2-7	TGTGCCAGCAGCACGGACAGGGGGACGTACGAGCAGTACTTC	CASSTDRGTYEQYF
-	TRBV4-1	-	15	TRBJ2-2	TGCGCCAGCAGCCAGGACTTAGGGGCCCCCGATGGGCTGTTTTTT	CASSQDLGAPDGLFF
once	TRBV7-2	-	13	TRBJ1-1	TGTGCCAGCAGCTTAGTTCCGGACACTGAAGCTTTCTTT	CASSLVPDTEAFF
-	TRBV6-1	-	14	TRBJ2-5	TGTGCCAGCAGTGGGGCCCAGGTGAGGGGGACCCAGTACTTC	CASSGAQVRGTQYF
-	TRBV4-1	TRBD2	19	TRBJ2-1	TGCGCCAGCAGCCAAGGCGGACTAGCGGGAGGGTTTTCCTACAATGAGCAGTTCTTC	CASSQGGLAGGFSYNEQFF
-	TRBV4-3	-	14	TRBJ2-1	TGCGCCAGCAGCCACCTGAGCTCCTACAATGAGCAGTTCTTC	CASSHLSSYNEQFF
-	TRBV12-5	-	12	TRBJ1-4	TGTGCTAGTGGTTTTGACTGGGGAAAACTGTTTTTT	CASGFDWGKLFF
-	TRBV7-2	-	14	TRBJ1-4	TGTGCCAGCAGGCTCGGGGGGTATAATGAAAAACTGTTTTTT	CASRLGGYNEKLFF